Each of the 8 T cell receptor beta chains below was sequenced from the same sample in a study of response to subunit inactivated influenza vaccine. Each CDR3 protein gets one entry after TCRdb re-called the RT-PCR reads with MiXCR. This table has over 800,000 distinct CDR3 sequences, approximately 22% appearing once. The specimen was PBMCs from blood, collected approximately 5 days after vaccination. All receptors derive from a man in his forties or fifties who received an inactivated influenza vaccine.

This clonotype was found a few times. The J gene is TRBJ2-7, the V gene TRBV10-3; 7 bases align to TRBD1. The CDR3 is 14 residues long. V shed 5 bases, J shed 3 bases, and the junction held 7 bases outside the gene matches. Germline V gene lookup returns CDR1 ENHRY and CDR2 SYGVKD. CDR3 sequence (DNA): TGTGCCATCAGTACTACAGGGGATAACTACGAGCAGTACTTC. Encoded protein: CAISTTGDNYEQYF.

This clonotype has a single count. The V call is TRBV9, the J call TRBJ2-5; D possibly corresponds to TRBD1 (6 bases). The CDR3 extends over 16 amino acids. The V and J ends lost 3 bases and 4 bases respectively, with 19 bases between them. Germline V lookup: CDR1 SGDLS, CDR2 YYNGEE. CDR3 sequence (DNA): TGTGCCAGCAGCGATTCGCCGGGACACCCCCGAGAGACCCAGTACTTC. Amino acid sequence: CASSDSPGHPRETQYF.

This clonotype has a handful of counts. A read error may produce the germline difference seen at one junction end. V is TRBV7-7 and J is TRBJ1-5; maybe TRBD1 (6 bases). This CDR3 is 17 amino acids long. Germline-derived CDR1 and CDR2 are SSHAT and FNYEAQ (reference sequence). The CDR3 reads CASSLSGRRDNNQPQHF. The CDR3 bases are TGTGCTAGCAGCTTAAGCGGTCGGCGGGACAATAATCAGCCCCAGCATTTT.

This clonotype was recorded a few times. The chain is built from TRBV5-1 and TRBJ2-3; D ambiguous. Germline CDR1 reads SGHRS; CDR2 reads YFSETQ. This CDR3 region has 16 residues. Trimming left V 0 bases short and J 0 bases short, with 11 bases between. CDR3 bases: TGCGCCAGCAGCTTGGGGGCAGCACCGAGCACAGATACGCAGTATTTT. Translating gives CASSLGAAPSTDTQYF. Together with reference TRBV5-1 and TRBJ2-3, the CDR3 gives the full variable domain: KAGVTQTPRYLIKTRGQQVTLSCSPISGHRSVSWYQQTPGQGLQFLFEYFSETQRNKGNFPGRFSGRQFSNSRSEMNVSTLELGDSALYLCASSLGAAPSTDTQYFGPGTRLTVL.

The gene calls are TRBV4-2 and TRBJ2-3, with 9 bases that match TRBD2. The CDR3 spans 16 residues. Germline V CDR1 and CDR2: LGHNA, YNFKEQ. V lost 1 base, J lost 0 bases, and 2 bases stayed unmatched. DNA for the CDR3: TGTGCCAGCAGCCAAGCCAGCGGGGGGAGCACAGATACGCAGTATTTT. Protein: CASSQASGGSTDTQYF.

This sequence joins TRBV29-1 and TRBJ2-5; a weak D match, TRBD2 (7 bases). CDR3 length: 12 residues. The ends were cut back, 7 bases at V and 6 bases at J, with 15 bases in the middle. Germline CDR1 reads SQVTM; CDR2 reads ANQGSEA. CDR3 bases: TGCAGCGCTGAGGGGGGGGCTAAGACCCAGTACTTC. Its protein product is CSAEGGAKTQYF. The full variable domain, rest sourced from reference TRBV29-1 and TRBJ2-5, is SAVISQKPSRDICQRGTSLTIQCQVDSQVTMMFWYRQQPGQSLTLIATANQGSEATYESGFVIDKFPISRPNLTFSTLTVSNMSPEDSSIYLCSAEGGAKTQYFGPGTRLLVL.

This clonotype was observed a handful of times. V and J are TRBV20-1 and TRBJ1-1, with D unresolved. This CDR3 comprises 14 residues. Trimming left V 3 bases short and J 2 bases short, with 13 bases between. Germline values: CDR1 DFQATT, CDR2 SNEGSKA (reference sequence). CDR3 amino acids: CSARPLGGNTEAFF. As DNA, the CDR3 is TGCAGTGCTAGGCCTCTGGGCGGAAACACTGAAGCTTTCTTT.

This clonotype was observed a handful of times. The chain has TRBV11-2 and TRBJ2-7, with TRBD1 as a possible D gene (7 bases). The CDR3 spans 15 residues. Germline loops: CDR1 SGHAT, CDR2 FQNNGV. V lost 5 bases to trimming and J lost 2 bases, with 16 bases between them. The DNA of the CDR3 is TGTGCCAGCAGCCTCGAGACAGGGACTCCCTACGAGCAGTACTTC. Translation gives CASSLETGTPYEQYF.